The sample holds a few counts of the clone carrying this T cell receptor (beta chain). The antigen remains unidentified. This record comes from a study of T cell responses to AZD1222 COVID-19 vaccine. Study as a whole: Second doses were pooled across both intervals (about 4 or about 12 weeks).

The data were produced by immunoSEQ multiplex PCR, yet TCRdb's version contains in-frame clones alone and is incomplete. Of 100,000 to 150,000 clones in the sample, around 91% were seen once. The V end lost 1 base, the J end lost 0 bases, and 9 bases lay between the germline ends. CDR1 LGHNT and CDR2 FRNRAP come from the germline V gene. This CDR3 has 15 amino acids. Study-wide findings and caveats: Just six or seven AZD1222 recipients tested seropositive at baseline. Compared with day 0, the breadth and depth of the Spike-specific TCR repertoire rose significantly after two doses of AZD1222.

The rearrangement joins TRBV12-5 to TRBJ1-1, with D possibly TRBD1 on 5 matching bases. The sequencing used peripheral blood, collected on day 0 of AZD1222 vaccination. The sequence derives from an adult in good health. The DNA of the CDR3 is TGTGCTAGTGGTTTGGGACAGATATTGAACACTGAAGCTTTCTTT. Residues: CASGLGQILNTEAFF.